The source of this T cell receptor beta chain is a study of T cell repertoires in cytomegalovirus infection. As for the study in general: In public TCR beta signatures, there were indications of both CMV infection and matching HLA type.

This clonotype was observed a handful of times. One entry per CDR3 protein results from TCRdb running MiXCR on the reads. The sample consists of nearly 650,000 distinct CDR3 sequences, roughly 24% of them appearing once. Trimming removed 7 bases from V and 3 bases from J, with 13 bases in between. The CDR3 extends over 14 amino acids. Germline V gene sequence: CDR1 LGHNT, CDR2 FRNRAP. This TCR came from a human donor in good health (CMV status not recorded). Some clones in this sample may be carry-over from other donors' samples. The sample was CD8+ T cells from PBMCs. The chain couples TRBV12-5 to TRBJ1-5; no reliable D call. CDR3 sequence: CASVQESFNQPQHF. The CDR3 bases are TGTGCTAGTGTCCAGGAGTCATTCAATCAGCCCCAGCATTTT.